These 9 T cell receptor beta chains share one sample of origin, sequenced in a study of long-term antiretroviral therapy in people with HIV. Survey level was the resolution at which the v3.0 immunoSEQ assay ran. Sequenced by immunoSEQ multiplex PCR; TCRdb stores in-frame clones only, minus some. The data contain about 43,000 clones, more than 75% of them singletons. Sequencing used unsorted PBMCs, obtained 0.1 years before starting antiretroviral therapy. These TCRs come from a woman aged 50 to 65 with HIV.

The chain is built from TRBV29-1 and TRBJ2-3, with D tentatively TRBD1 or TRBD2 (5 bases each). The CDR3 is 13 residues long. Between the trimmed V and J ends, which lost 3 bases and 1 base, there was a span of 8 bases. Germline V lookup: CDR1 SQVTM, CDR2 ANQGSEA. This CDR3 is CSVEVGGTDTQYF. Written as DNA, the CDR3 is TGCAGCGTTGAGGTGGGGGGCACAGATACGCAGTATTTT.

The gene calls are TRBV5-1 and TRBJ2-7; D is unresolved. The length of the CDR3 is 15 residues. The V end lost 0 bases, the J end lost 0 bases, and 10 bases lay between the germline ends. Germline CDR1 and CDR2: SGHRS and YFSETQ. This chain's CDR3 is CASSLGSTLSYEQYF. The CDR3 nucleotides are TGCGCCAGCAGCTTGGGATCTACCCTCTCCTACGAGCAGTACTTC.

The V and J genes are TRBV2 and TRBJ2-5, with TRBD1 matching 7 bases. The CDR3 runs 14 residues. Germline V gene data show CDR1 as SNHLY and CDR2 as FYNNEI. Trimming removed 6 bases from V and 1 base from J; junction bases left unmatched: 5. In DNA, the CDR3 is TGTGCCAGCAGCCAACAGGGGATCCAAGAGACCCAGTACTTC. This encodes CASSQQGIQETQYF.

This chain links TRBV7-3 with TRBJ2-5; 12 bases match TRBD2. The CDR3 totals 17 residues. Looked up from germline, CDR1 is SGHTA and CDR2 is FQGTGA. After removal of 5 bases from V and 5 bases from J, the junction contained 12 bases not matched to a gene. The CDR3 DNA reads TGTGCCAGCAGCCCCACCTCTAGCGGGGGGGCCGGGGAGACCCAGTACTTC. It translates to CASSPTSSGGAGETQYF.

This sequence joins TRBV30 and TRBJ2-3; possible D gene TRBD1, 6 bases. Germline V gene sequence: CDR1 GTSNPN, CDR2 SVGIG (reference sequence). V gave up 5 bases and J gave up 1 base, with 13 bases separating them. CDR3 length: 14 amino acids. The CDR3: CAWGMGQGTDTQYF. The CDR3 nucleotides read TGTGCCTGGGGAATGGGACAAGGCACAGATACGCAGTATTTT.

V gene TRBV6-4 combines with J gene TRBJ2-2; D is unclear. The CDR3 is 16 amino acids. The germline gives CDR1 MRHNA, CDR2 SNTAGT. V shed 4 bases and J shed 2 bases, with 14 bases lying between them. CDR3 DNA: TGTGCCAGCAGTGCCTTGGGCTACTCCAACACCGGGGAGCTGTTTTTT. Amino acids: CASSALGYSNTGELFF.

The rearrangement joins TRBV2 to TRBJ2-1, with 10 bases fitting TRBD2. The CDR3 is 14 residues long. J lost 4 bases, V lost 4 bases, and 1 base had no gene match. Germline V lookup: CDR1 SNHLY, CDR2 FYNNEI. The CDR3 sequence is CASSAAGGYNEQFF. The CDR3 nucleotides read TGTGCCAGCAGTGCAGCGGGGGGGTACAATGAGCAGTTCTTC. Supplemented by reference TRBV2 and TRBJ2-1, the full variable domain reads EPEVTQTPSHQVTQMGQEVILRCVPISNHLYFYWYRQILGQKVEFLVSFYNNEISEKSEIFDDQFSVERPDGSNFTLKIRSTKLEDSAMYFCASSAAGGYNEQFFGPGTRLTVL.

V gene TRBV6-1 combines with J gene TRBJ1-2; D unclear. V lost 3 bases, J lost 4 bases, and 18 bases lay in between. This CDR3 has 16 residues. Germline assignment: CDR1 MNHNS and CDR2 SASEGT. The chain's CDR3 is CASSDWATQFLYGYTF. The CDR3 DNA reads TGTGCCAGCAGTGATTGGGCAACTCAATTCCTCTATGGCTACACCTTC.

V and J are TRBV18 and TRBJ2-6; D gene uncertain. Germline lookup yields CDR1 KGHSH and CDR2 LQKENI. V dropped 3 bases and J dropped 2 bases, with 8 bases sitting between them. The CDR3 is made up of 15 amino acids. CDR3 in amino acids: CASSPGLTGANVLTF. The DNA of the CDR3 is TGTGCCAGCTCACCCGGTCTTACTGGGGCCAACGTCCTGACTTTC.